These T cell receptor beta chains were read from a single sample in a study of blood T cell repertoires in COVID-19. TCRdb's table, derived via immunoSEQ multiplex PCR, lists solely in-frame clones and lacks some. The sample has tens of thousands of clones, roughly nine tenths seen once. Sequencing was done on a sample of peripheral blood. These receptors were obtained from a human donor in a cohort sampled during active COVID-19. The CDR3 runs from the conserved cysteine through the conserved F or W. A D gene is named only where the DNA matches it firmly. For some rows the clone size is stated as once, few or many, or as a class when expanded; others skip it.

v_gene: TRBV5-1; abundance: -; d_gene: TRBD1; j_gene: TRBJ2-3; CDR3nt: TGCGCCAGCAGCTTACAGGGGGGTAGCACAGATACGCAGTATTTT; CDR3aa: CASSLQGGSTDTQYF
v_gene: TRBV4-1; abundance: once; d_gene: -; j_gene: TRBJ1-5; CDR3nt: TGCGCCAGCAGCCAAGTACAGGCGGGCAATCAGCCCCAGCATTTT; CDR3aa: CASSQVQAGNQPQHF
v_gene: TRBV5-4; abundance: -; d_gene: -; j_gene: TRBJ1-3; CDR3nt: TGTGCCAGCAGCACAGGGCTAAACTCTGGAAACACCATATATTTT; CDR3aa: CASSTGLNSGNTIYF
v_gene: TRBV30; abundance: -; d_gene: -; j_gene: TRBJ1-5; CDR3nt: TGTGCCTGGAGTGTAGGGTCAGGGCAGCAGCCCCAGCATTTT; CDR3aa: CAWSVGSGQQPQHF
v_gene: TRBV19; abundance: -; d_gene: TRBD1; j_gene: TRBJ2-7; CDR3nt: TGTGCCAGTAGTCAACCGGGACAGGGATTCTACGAGCAGTACTTC; CDR3aa: CASSQPGQGFYEQYF
v_gene: TRBV12-3/TRBV12-4; abundance: few; d_gene: -; j_gene: TRBJ1-5; CDR3nt: TGTGCCAGCAGTTTGTTGTCGAATCAGCCCCAGCATTTT; CDR3aa: CASSLLSNQPQHF
v_gene: TRBV29-1; abundance: once; d_gene: TRBD2; j_gene: TRBJ2-1; CDR3nt: TGCATCGGATCACGGGAGGGGGACAATGAGCAGTTCTTC; CDR3aa: CIGSREGDNEQFF
v_gene: TRBV7-8; abundance: -; d_gene: TRBD2; j_gene: TRBJ2-1; CDR3nt: TGTGCCAGCAGCTTAAGCGGGGGTCTTTACAATGAGCAGTTCTTC; CDR3aa: CASSLSGGLYNEQFF
v_gene: TRBV19; abundance: few; d_gene: -; j_gene: TRBJ1-2; CDR3nt: TGTGCCAGTAGTCAACAGGGAGGCTACACCTTC; CDR3aa: CASSQQGGYTF
v_gene: TRBV5-1; abundance: -; d_gene: TRBD1; j_gene: TRBJ1-2; CDR3nt: TGCGCCAGCAGCCCGGACAGGGTAACTGATGGCTACACCTTC; CDR3aa: CASSPDRVTDGYTF
v_gene: TRBV3-1/TRBV3-2; abundance: -; d_gene: TRBD1; j_gene: TRBJ1-3; CDR3nt: TGTGCCAGCTATTCAGGGGGATCCGGAAACACCATATATTTT; CDR3aa: CASYSGGSGNTIYF
v_gene: TRBV15; abundance: -; d_gene: -; j_gene: TRBJ2-7; CDR3nt: TGTGCCACCACCTTAGGGAGCTCCTACGAGCAGTACTTC; CDR3aa: CATTLGSSYEQYF
v_gene: TRBV30; abundance: -; d_gene: -; j_gene: TRBJ2-5; CDR3nt: TGTGCCTATTCCGAGGGAGGGACCCAGTACTTC; CDR3aa: CAYSEGGTQYF
v_gene: TRBV15; abundance: -; d_gene: TRBD1; j_gene: TRBJ2-3; CDR3nt: TGTGCCACCAGCAGAAAGCGACAGGGGCCAGATACGCAGTATTTT; CDR3aa: CATSRKRQGPDTQYF
v_gene: TRBV7-8; abundance: -; d_gene: TRBD1; j_gene: TRBJ2-1; CDR3nt: TGTGCCAGCAGCTTGGATAGAACAGGGGCTGAGCAGTTCTTC; CDR3aa: CASSLDRTGAEQFF
v_gene: TRBV5-1; abundance: few; d_gene: TRBD1; j_gene: TRBJ2-7; CDR3nt: TGCGCCAGCAAGCCGGGACAGGGACCATACGAGCAGTACTTC; CDR3aa: CASKPGQGPYEQYF
v_gene: TRBV11-3; abundance: -; d_gene: -; j_gene: TRBJ2-1; CDR3nt: TGTGCCAGCAGCTCTGGGGGGAATGAGCAGTTCTTC; CDR3aa: CASSSGGNEQFF
v_gene: TRBV10-3; abundance: -; d_gene: -; j_gene: TRBJ2-3; CDR3nt: TGTGCCATCAGTGAGTCGAAGGGGGGGGCGGATACGCAGTATTTT; CDR3aa: CAISESKGGADTQYF
v_gene: TRBV3-1/TRBV3-2; abundance: -; d_gene: -; j_gene: TRBJ1-2; CDR3nt: TGTGCCAGCAGCCTAAAGAGGGAGCTCGGCTACACCTTC; CDR3aa: CASSLKRELGYTF
v_gene: TRBV19; abundance: -; d_gene: -; j_gene: TRBJ1-1; CDR3nt: TGTGCCAGCGGCGGGCTGGGCCGGTACACTGAAGCTTTCTTT; CDR3aa: CASGGLGRYTEAFF
v_gene: TRBV18; abundance: -; d_gene: -; j_gene: TRBJ1-1; CDR3nt: TGTGCCAGCTCACCCAAGGAGCCGAGCACTGAAGCTTTCTTT; CDR3aa: CASSPKEPSTEAFF
v_gene: TRBV7-9; abundance: -; d_gene: -; j_gene: TRBJ1-3; CDR3nt: TGTGCCAGCAGGGAGTCTGGAGGGGACGCCTCTGGAAACACCATATATTTT; CDR3aa: CASRESGGDASGNTIYF
v_gene: TRBV27; abundance: -; d_gene: TRBD2; j_gene: TRBJ2-7; CDR3nt: TGTGCCAGCAGTTTGGCGGCTAGCGGGAGTAGTTTCTACGAGCAGTACTTC; CDR3aa: CASSLAASGSSFYEQYF
v_gene: TRBV3-1/TRBV3-2; abundance: -; d_gene: TRBD1; j_gene: TRBJ1-1; CDR3nt: TGTGCCAGCAGCCGAAACCGGGACAGGGTTGGGACTGAAGCTTTCTTT; CDR3aa: CASSRNRDRVGTEAFF
v_gene: TRBV27; abundance: -; d_gene: TRBD1; j_gene: TRBJ1-5; CDR3nt: TGTGCCAGCAGTTCCAAGGGGGCCCCGGATCAGCCCCAGCATTTT; CDR3aa: CASSSKGAPDQPQHF
v_gene: TRBV19; abundance: -; d_gene: -; j_gene: TRBJ2-3; CDR3nt: TGTGCCAGTAGAAGTCCAGGGTCGGCAGATACGCAGTATTTT; CDR3aa: CASRSPGSADTQYF
v_gene: TRBV5-1; abundance: -; d_gene: -; j_gene: TRBJ1-5; CDR3nt: TGCGCCAGCAGCCCTCAGGGGAATCAGCCCCAGCATTTT; CDR3aa: CASSPQGNQPQHF
v_gene: TRBV28; abundance: -; d_gene: TRBD1; j_gene: TRBJ1-2; CDR3nt: TGTGCCAGCAGTTTATCTGGGCGACAGGGCCGGGGCTACACCTTC; CDR3aa: CASSLSGRQGRGYTF
v_gene: TRBV3-1/TRBV3-2; abundance: -; d_gene: TRBD2; j_gene: TRBJ2-2; CDR3nt: TGTGCCAGCAGCCTAGGCGGGGGAAGCACCGGGGAGCTGTTTTTT; CDR3aa: CASSLGGGSTGELFF
v_gene: TRBV11-3; abundance: -; d_gene: TRBD2; j_gene: TRBJ2-2; CDR3nt: TGTGCCAGCAGCACCGGGGGGACCAACACCGGGGAGCTGTTTTTT; CDR3aa: CASSTGGTNTGELFF
v_gene: TRBV4-1; abundance: -; d_gene: -; j_gene: TRBJ2-3; CDR3nt: TGCGCCAGCAGCAACTCCCGGGAGGATACGCAGTATTTT; CDR3aa: CASSNSREDTQYF
v_gene: TRBV2; abundance: -; d_gene: TRBD1; j_gene: TRBJ1-2; CDR3nt: TGTGCCAGCGCAGGGGGAGAAAACTATGGCTACACCTTC; CDR3aa: CASAGGENYGYTF
v_gene: TRBV7-3; abundance: once; d_gene: TRBD1; j_gene: TRBJ1-2; CDR3nt: TGTGCCAGCAGCTCCCGGGACAGGGGGCTTTGGGGCTATGGCTACACCTTC; CDR3aa: CASSSRDRGLWGYGYTF
v_gene: TRBV5-1; abundance: -; d_gene: -; j_gene: TRBJ2-5; CDR3nt: TGCGCCAGCAGCTTGGGGACTATTTTTTACCAAGAGACCCAGTACTTC; CDR3aa: CASSLGTIFYQETQYF
v_gene: TRBV3-1/TRBV3-2; abundance: -; d_gene: TRBD1; j_gene: TRBJ1-2; CDR3nt: TGTGCCAGCAGCCCAAAGGACAGGGAGGAATCCTATGGCTACACCTTC; CDR3aa: CASSPKDREESYGYTF
v_gene: TRBV11-2; abundance: few; d_gene: -; j_gene: TRBJ1-1; CDR3nt: TGTGCCAGCAGCTTGAGCGACTTTGGGAACACTGAAGCTTTCTTT; CDR3aa: CASSLSDFGNTEAFF
v_gene: TRBV5-5; abundance: -; d_gene: -; j_gene: TRBJ2-2; CDR3nt: TGTGCCAGCAGCTTGGGAAGGGGTCAGGGAGGTTGGACCGGGGAGCTGTTTTTT; CDR3aa: CASSLGRGQGGWTGELFF
v_gene: TRBV3-1/TRBV3-2; abundance: -; d_gene: -; j_gene: TRBJ2-1; CDR3nt: TGTGCCAGCAGCCACGCAAACCGGAATGAGCAGTTCTTC; CDR3aa: CASSHANRNEQFF
v_gene: TRBV29-1; abundance: -; d_gene: -; j_gene: TRBJ2-7; CDR3nt: TGCAGCGTTGGGGGAACAGAGAGTAGGGGGTACGAGCAGTACTTC; CDR3aa: CSVGGTESRGYEQYF
v_gene: TRBV3-1/TRBV3-2; abundance: -; d_gene: -; j_gene: TRBJ1-2; CDR3nt: TGTGCCAGCAGCCAAATCTCAGGCCCGGGAGGCTACACCTTC; CDR3aa: CASSQISGPGGYTF
v_gene: TRBV14; abundance: -; d_gene: TRBD1; j_gene: TRBJ1-4; CDR3nt: TGTGCCAGCAGCCAAGATTTGGACAGGGGGCCTGAAAAACTGTTTTTT; CDR3aa: CASSQDLDRGPEKLFF
v_gene: TRBV6-5; abundance: -; d_gene: TRBD1; j_gene: TRBJ1-1; CDR3nt: TGTGCCAGCAGTTACTTAGGACAGGGTAACACTGAAGCTTTCTTT; CDR3aa: CASSYLGQGNTEAFF
v_gene: TRBV7-3; abundance: -; d_gene: TRBD2; j_gene: TRBJ2-3; CDR3nt: TGTGCCAGCAGCTCGGGACTAGCAACAGATACGCAGTATTTT; CDR3aa: CASSSGLATDTQYF
v_gene: TRBV7-2; abundance: -; d_gene: -; j_gene: TRBJ1-2; CDR3nt: TGTGCCAGCAGCCCCAGACACAGCAACTATGGCTACACCTTC; CDR3aa: CASSPRHSNYGYTF